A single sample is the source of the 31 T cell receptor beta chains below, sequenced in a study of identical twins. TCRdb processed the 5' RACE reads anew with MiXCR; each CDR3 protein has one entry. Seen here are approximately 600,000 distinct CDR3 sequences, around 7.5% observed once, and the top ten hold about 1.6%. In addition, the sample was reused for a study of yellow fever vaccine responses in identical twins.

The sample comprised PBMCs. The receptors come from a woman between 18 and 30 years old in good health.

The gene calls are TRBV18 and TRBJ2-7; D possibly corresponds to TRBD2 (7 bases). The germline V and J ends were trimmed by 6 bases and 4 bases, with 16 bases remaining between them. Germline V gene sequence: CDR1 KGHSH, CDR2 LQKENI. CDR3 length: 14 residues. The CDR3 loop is CASSPQGGAYEQYF. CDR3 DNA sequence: TGTGCCAGCTCTCCCCAAGGGGGGGCATACGAGCAGTACTTC.

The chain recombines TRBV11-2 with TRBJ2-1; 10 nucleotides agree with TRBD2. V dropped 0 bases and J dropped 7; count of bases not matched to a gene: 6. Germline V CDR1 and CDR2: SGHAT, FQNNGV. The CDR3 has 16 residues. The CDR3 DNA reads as TGTGCCAGCAGCTTAGAGCCTAGCGGGAGAACTAATGAGCAGTTCTTC. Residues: CASSLEPSGRTNEQFF. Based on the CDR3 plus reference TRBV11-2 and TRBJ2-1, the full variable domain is EAGVAQSPRYKIIEKRQSVAFWCNPISGHATLYWYQQILGQGPKLLIQFQNNGVVDDSQLPKDRFSAERLKGVDSTLKIQPAKLEDSAVYLCASSLEPSGRTNEQFFGPGTRLTVL.

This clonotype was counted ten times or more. The CDR3 region has the DNA TGTGCCAGCAGCTTAGGAGGCCGCGCCGCAGCTTTCTTT. It encodes CASSLGGRAAAFF. The chain recombines TRBV7-9 with TRBJ1-1; D is unresolved. V was trimmed by 1 base and J by 10 bases, leaving 13 bases between them. The CDR3 spans 13 residues. From germline, CDR1 is SEHNR and CDR2 FQNEAQ (reference sequence). Drawing the rest from reference TRBV7-9 and TRBJ1-1, the complete variable domain is DTGVSQNPRHKITKRGQNVTFRCDPISEHNRLYWYRQTLGQGPEFLTYFQNEAQLEKSRLLSDRFSAERPKGSFSTLEIQRTEQGDSAMYLCASSLGGRAAAFFGQGTRLTVV.

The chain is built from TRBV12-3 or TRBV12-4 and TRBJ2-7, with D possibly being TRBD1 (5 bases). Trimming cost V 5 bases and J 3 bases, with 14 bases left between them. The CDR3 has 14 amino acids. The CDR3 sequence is CASSPDLGHYEQYF. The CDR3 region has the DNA TGTGCCAGCAGTCCGGACCTAGGACACTACGAGCAGTACTTC.

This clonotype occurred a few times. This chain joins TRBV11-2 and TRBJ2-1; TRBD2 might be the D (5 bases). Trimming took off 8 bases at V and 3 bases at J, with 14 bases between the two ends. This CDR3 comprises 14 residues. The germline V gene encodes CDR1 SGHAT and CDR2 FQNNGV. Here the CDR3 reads CASARSSNYNEQFF. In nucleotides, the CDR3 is TGTGCCAGCGCCCGATCTAGCAACTACAATGAGCAGTTCTTC.

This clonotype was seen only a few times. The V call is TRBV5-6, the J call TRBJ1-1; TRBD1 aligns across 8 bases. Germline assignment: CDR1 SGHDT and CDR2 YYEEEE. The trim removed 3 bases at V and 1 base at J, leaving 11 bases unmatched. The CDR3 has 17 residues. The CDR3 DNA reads TGTGCCAGCAGCTACAGGGGGGCCATTGCTGCGAACACTGAAGCTTTCTTT. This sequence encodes CASSYRGAIAANTEAFF. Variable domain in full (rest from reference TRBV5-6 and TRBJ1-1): DAGVTQSPTHLIKTRGQQVTLRCSPKSGHDTVSWYQQALGQGPQFIFQYYEEEERQRGNFPDRFSGHQFPNYSSELNVNALLLGDSALYLCASSYRGAIAANTEAFFGQGTRLTVV.

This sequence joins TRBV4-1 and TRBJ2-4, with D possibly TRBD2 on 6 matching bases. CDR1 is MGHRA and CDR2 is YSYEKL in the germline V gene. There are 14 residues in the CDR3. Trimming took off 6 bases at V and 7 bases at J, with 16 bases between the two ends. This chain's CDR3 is CASSPGFAGNIQYF. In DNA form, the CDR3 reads TGCGCCAGCAGTCCCGGATTCGCGGGGAACATTCAGTACTTC.

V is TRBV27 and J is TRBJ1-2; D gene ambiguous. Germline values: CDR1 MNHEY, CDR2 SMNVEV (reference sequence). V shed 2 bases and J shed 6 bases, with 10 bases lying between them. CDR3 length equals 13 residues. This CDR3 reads CASSLMGSDGYTF. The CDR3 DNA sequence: TGTGCCAGCAGTTTAATGGGTTCGGATGGCTACACCTTC.

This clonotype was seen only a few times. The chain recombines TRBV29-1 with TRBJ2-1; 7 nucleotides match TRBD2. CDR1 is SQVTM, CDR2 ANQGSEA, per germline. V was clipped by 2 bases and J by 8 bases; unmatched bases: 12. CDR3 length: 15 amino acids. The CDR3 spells CSVENWRELNDEQFF. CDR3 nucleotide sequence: TGCAGCGTTGAAAATTGGCGGGAGTTGAATGATGAGCAGTTCTTC.

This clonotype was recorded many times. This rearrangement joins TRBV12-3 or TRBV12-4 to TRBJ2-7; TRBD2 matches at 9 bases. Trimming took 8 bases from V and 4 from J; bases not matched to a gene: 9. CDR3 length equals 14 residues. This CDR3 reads CASGRAGGPYEQYF. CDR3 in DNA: TGTGCCAGCGGTCGGGCGGGAGGGCCGTACGAGCAGTACTTC.

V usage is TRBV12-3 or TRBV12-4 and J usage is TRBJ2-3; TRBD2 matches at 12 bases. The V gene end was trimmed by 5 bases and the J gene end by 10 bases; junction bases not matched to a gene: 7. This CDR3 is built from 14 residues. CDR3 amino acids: CASSPSGGAEAQYF. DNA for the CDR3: TGTGCCAGCAGTCCTAGCGGGGGGGCCGAAGCGCAGTATTTT.

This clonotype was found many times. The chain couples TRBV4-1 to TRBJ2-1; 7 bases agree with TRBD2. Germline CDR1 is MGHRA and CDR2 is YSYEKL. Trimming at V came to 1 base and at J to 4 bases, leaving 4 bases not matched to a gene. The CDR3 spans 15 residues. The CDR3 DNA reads TGCGCCAGCAGCCAAGGGAGCGGGAATTACAATGAGCAGTTCTTC. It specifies CASSQGSGNYNEQFF.

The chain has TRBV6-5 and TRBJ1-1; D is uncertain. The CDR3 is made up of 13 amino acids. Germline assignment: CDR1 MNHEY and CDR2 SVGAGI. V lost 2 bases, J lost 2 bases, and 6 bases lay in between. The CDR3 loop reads CASSYGPNTEAFF. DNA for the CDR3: TGTGCCAGCAGTTACGGCCCTAACACTGAAGCTTTCTTT.

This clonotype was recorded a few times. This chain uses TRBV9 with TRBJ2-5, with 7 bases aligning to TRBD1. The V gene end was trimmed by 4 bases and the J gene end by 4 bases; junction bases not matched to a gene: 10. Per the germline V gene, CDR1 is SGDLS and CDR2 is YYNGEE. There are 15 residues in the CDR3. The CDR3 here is CASSPRLTGLETQYF. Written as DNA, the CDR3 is TGTGCCAGCAGCCCACGCCTGACAGGGCTAGAGACCCAGTACTTC.

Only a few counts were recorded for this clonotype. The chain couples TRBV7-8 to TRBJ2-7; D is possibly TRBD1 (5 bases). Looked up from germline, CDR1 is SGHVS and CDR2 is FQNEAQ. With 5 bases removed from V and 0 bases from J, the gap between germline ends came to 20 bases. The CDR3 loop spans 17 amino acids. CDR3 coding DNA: TGTGCCAGCAGCCTCACTTCAGGGCCCATCGGCTCCTACGAGCAGTACTTC. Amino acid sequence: CASSLTSGPIGSYEQYF.

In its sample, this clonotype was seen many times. The CDR3 coding sequence is TGTGCCACCTCTCCGGCAACTCCAGAGACCCAGTACTTC. This gives the protein CATSPATPETQYF. The J gene is TRBJ2-5, the V gene TRBV24-1; D is unresolved. CDR1 KGHDR and CDR2 SFDVKD come from the germline V gene. The V gene lost 9 bases and the J gene lost 4 bases, with 14 bases spanning the gap. This CDR3 has 13 amino acids.

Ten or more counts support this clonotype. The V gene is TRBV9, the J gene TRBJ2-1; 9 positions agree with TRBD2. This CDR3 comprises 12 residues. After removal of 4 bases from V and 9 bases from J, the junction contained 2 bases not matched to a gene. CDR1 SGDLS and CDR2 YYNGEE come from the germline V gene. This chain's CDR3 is CASSLAGFEQFF. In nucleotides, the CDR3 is TGTGCCAGCAGCCTAGCGGGATTTGAGCAGTTCTTC.

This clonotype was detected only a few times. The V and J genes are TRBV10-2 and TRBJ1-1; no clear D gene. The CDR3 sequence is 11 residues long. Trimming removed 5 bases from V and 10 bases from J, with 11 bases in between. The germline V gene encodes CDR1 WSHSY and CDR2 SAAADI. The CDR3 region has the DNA TGCGCCAGCAGTCCCGGGAAAGGAGCTTTCTTT. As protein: CASSPGKGAFF.

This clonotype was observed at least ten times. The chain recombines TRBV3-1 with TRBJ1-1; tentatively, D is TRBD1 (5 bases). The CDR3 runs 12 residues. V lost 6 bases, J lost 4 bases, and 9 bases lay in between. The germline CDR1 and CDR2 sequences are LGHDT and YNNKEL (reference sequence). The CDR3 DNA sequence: TGTGCCAGCAGTACGGGGGGCACTGAAGCTTTCTTT. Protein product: CASSTGGTEAFF.

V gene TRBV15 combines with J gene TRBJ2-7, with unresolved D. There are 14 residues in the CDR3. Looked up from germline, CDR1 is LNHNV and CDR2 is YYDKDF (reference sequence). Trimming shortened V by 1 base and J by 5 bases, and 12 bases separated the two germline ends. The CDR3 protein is CATSRAQRPNEQYF. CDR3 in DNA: TGTGCCACCAGCAGAGCCCAGCGACCCAACGAGCAGTACTTC. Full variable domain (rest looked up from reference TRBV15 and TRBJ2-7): DAMVIQNPRYQVTQFGKPVTLSCSQTLNHNVMYWYQQKSSQAPKLLFHYYDKDFNNEADTPDNFQSRRPNTSFCFLDIRSPGLGDTAMYLCATSRAQRPNEQYFGPGTRLTVT.

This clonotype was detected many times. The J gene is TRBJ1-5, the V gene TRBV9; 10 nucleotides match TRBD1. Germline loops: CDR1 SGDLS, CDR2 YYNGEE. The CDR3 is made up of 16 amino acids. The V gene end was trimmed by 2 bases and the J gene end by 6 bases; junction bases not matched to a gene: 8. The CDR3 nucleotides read TGTGCCAGCAGCGTCGGTGTAGGGGACAGGGGTCAGCCCCAGCATTTT. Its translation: CASSVGVGDRGQPQHF.

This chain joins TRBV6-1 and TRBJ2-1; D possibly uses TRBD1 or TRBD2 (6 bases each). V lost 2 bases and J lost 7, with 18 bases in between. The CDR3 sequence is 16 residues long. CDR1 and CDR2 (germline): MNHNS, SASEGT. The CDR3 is CASSEWWGALENEQFF. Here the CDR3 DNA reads TGTGCCAGCAGTGAATGGTGGGGGGCTCTCGAGAATGAGCAGTTCTTC.

This chain's CDR3 is CSARGGGLGEQFF. For the CDR3, the DNA is TGCAGTGCTAGAGGGGGGGGTTTGGGTGAGCAGTTCTTC. The chain joins TRBV20-1 to TRBJ2-1, with TRBD2 matching over 7 bases. The CDR3 sequence is 13 residues long. Germline V gives CDR1 DFQATT, CDR2 SNEGSKA (reference sequence). V trimming: 1 base; J trimming: 9 bases; junction bases outside the gene matches: 6.

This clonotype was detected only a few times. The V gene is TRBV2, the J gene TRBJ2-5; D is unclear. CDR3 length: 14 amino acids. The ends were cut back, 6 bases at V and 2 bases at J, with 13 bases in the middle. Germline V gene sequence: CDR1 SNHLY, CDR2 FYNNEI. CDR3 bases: TGTGCCAGCAGGCCTTGGGTTGGGCAAGAGACCCAGTACTTC. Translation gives CASRPWVGQETQYF.

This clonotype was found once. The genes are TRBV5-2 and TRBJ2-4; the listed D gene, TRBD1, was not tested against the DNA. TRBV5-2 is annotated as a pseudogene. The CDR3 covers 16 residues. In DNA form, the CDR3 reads TGTGCCAGGGGCCCGTGGGTCCGATACAGGGAAAACATTCAGTACTTC. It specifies CARGPWVRYRENIQYF.

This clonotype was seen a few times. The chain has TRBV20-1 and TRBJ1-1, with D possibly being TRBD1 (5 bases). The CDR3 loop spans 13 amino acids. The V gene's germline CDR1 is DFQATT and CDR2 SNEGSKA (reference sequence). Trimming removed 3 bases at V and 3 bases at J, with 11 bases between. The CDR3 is CSASRGRDTEAFF. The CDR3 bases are TGCAGTGCTAGTCGGGGCAGGGACACTGAAGCTTTCTTT.

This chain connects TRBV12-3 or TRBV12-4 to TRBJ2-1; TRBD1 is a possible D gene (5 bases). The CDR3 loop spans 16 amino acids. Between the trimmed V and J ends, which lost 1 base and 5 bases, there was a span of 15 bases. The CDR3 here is CASSLDWTPPHNEQFF. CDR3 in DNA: TGTGCCAGCAGTTTAGATTGGACACCGCCACACAATGAGCAGTTCTTC.

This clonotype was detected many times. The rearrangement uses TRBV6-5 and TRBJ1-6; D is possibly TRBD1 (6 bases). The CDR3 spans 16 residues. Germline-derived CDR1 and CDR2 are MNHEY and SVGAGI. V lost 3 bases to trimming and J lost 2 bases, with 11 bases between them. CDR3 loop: CASSYSGVAYNSPLHF. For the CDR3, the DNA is TGTGCCAGCAGTTATTCAGGGGTGGCCTATAATTCACCCCTCCACTTT.

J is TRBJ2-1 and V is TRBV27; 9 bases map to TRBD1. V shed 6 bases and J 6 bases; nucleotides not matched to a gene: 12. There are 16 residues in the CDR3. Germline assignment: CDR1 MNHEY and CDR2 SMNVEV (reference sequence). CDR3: CASSPAGTGNLNEQFF. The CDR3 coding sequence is TGTGCCAGCAGCCCAGCAGGGACAGGGAATCTCAATGAGCAGTTCTTC.

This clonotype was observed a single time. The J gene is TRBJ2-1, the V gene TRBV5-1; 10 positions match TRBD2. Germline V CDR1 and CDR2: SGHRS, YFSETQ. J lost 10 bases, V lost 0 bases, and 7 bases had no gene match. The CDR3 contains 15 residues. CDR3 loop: CASSLASGGHDEQFF. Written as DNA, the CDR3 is TGCGCCAGCAGCTTGGCTAGCGGGGGCCATGACGAGCAGTTCTTC.

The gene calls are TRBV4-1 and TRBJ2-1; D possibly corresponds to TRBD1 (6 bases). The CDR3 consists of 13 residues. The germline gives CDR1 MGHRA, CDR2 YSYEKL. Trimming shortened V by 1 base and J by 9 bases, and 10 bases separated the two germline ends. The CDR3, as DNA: TGCGCCAGCAGCCAAGCTCCAGGGGCTGAGCAGTTCTTC. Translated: CASSQAPGAEQFF.